The 24 T cell receptor beta chains reported below all come from one sample, sequenced in a study of human T cells and chemical hapten exposure. Specified time point: pre-sensitization, week 0. Treatment indicated: therapeutic diphenylcyclopropenone sensitization with weekly scalp DPC. Using its own MiXCR run on the RACE reads, TCRdb lists one record per CDR3 protein. The data hold 240,000 or so distinct CDR3 sequences, with about 9.4% observed a single time. The sample was whole blood, taken in connection with sensitization to the hapten diphenylcyclopropenone (DPC). The receptors come from a woman in her 40s with alopecia areata. Some clones in this sample may be carry-over from other donors' samples.

A few counts support this clonotype. The chain carries TRBV29-1 and TRBJ2-3; no firm D call. Germline V gene lookup returns CDR1 SQVTM and CDR2 ANQGSEA. The CDR3 contains 16 residues. The ends were cut back, 0 bases at V and 4 bases at J, with 17 bases in the middle. The CDR3 DNA follows: TGCAGCGTTGAAGAGGGCGTAGCCCCCAGGTCAGATACGCAGTATTTT. It codes for CSVEEGVAPRSDTQYF.

This clonotype was seen more than once but under ten times. This chain connects TRBV20-1 to TRBJ2-2, with 8 bases lining up with TRBD1. Germline CDR1 DFQATT, CDR2 SNEGSKA (reference sequence). Trimming took 0 bases from V and 1 from J; bases not matched to a gene: 4. This CDR3 comprises 16 residues. The CDR3 protein is CSARDVGQGNTGELFF. CDR3 sequence (DNA): TGCAGTGCTAGAGATGTAGGACAGGGGAACACCGGGGAGCTGTTTTTT.

There are a few counts of this clonotype. The chain combines TRBV7-2 with TRBJ2-7; 9 bases are a match to TRBD2. CDR1 SGHTA and CDR2 FQGNSA come from the germline V gene. The V gene end was trimmed by 4 bases and the J gene end by 2 bases; junction bases not matched to a gene: 6. There are 15 residues in the CDR3. CDR3 sequence (DNA): TGTGCCAGCAGCTCGGATAGCGGGAGACCCTACGAGCAGTACTTC. Translated: CASSSDSGRPYEQYF.

The chain combines TRBV10-3 with TRBJ2-7; the match to TRBD2 covers 7 bases. The germline CDR1 and CDR2 sequences are ENHRY and SYGVKD. The V gene end was trimmed by 4 bases and the J gene end by 3 bases; junction bases not matched to a gene: 3. The CDR3 has 13 residues. CDR3 nucleotides: TGTGCCATCAGTGGCAGGGAGGGCTACGAGCAGTACTTC. This encodes CAISGREGYEQYF.

This chain connects TRBV9 to TRBJ2-1; no reliable D call. Trimming took off 1 base at V and 2 bases at J, with 10 bases between the two ends. Per germline, CDR1 SGDLS and CDR2 YYNGEE. The CDR3 runs 15 residues. Here the CDR3 DNA reads TGTGCCAGCAGCGTACTGGCCTCCGCCTACAATGAGCAGTTCTTC. Translated: CASSVLASAYNEQFF.

V gene TRBV29-1 combines with J gene TRBJ2-2; no clear D. The CDR3 is 13 residues long. Germline CDR1 is SQVTM and CDR2 is ANQGSEA. V lost 3 bases and J 7 bases, leaving 12 bases between the germline ends. The CDR3 is CSVDDLGYGELFF. In nucleotides, the CDR3 is TGCAGCGTTGACGATCTTGGGTACGGGGAGCTGTTTTTT.

This chain connects TRBV30 to TRBJ2-3, with a possible D match to TRBD1 (6 bases). V was trimmed by 3 bases and J by 4 bases, leaving 14 bases between them. The length of the CDR3 is 14 residues. The germline gives CDR1 GTSNPN, CDR2 SVGIG (reference sequence). CDR3 in amino acids: CAWRRGYSADTQYF. CDR3 DNA sequence: TGTGCCTGGAGGAGGGGGTACAGCGCAGATACGCAGTATTTT.

This clonotype was picked up many times. A junction end diverges from the germline sequence, so it may reflect a read error. The J gene is TRBJ2-1, the V gene TRBV7-7; D is perhaps TRBD1 (5 bases). The CDR3 runs 14 residues. Germline V gene lookup returns CDR1 SSHAT and CDR2 FNYEAQ (reference sequence). The CDR3 spells CASSPAGLGNEQFF. For the CDR3, the DNA is TGTGCTAGCAGCCCCGCAGGGTTGGGCAATGAGCAGTTCTTC.

This clonotype was counted ten times or more. The V call is TRBV2, the J call TRBJ2-7; D possibly matches TRBD1 or TRBD2 (5 bases each). Trimming took off 7 bases at V and 6 bases at J, with 16 bases between the two ends. CDR3 length equals 13 residues. CDR1 SNHLY and CDR2 FYNNEI come from the germline V gene. Written as DNA, the CDR3 is TGTGCCAGCACCCGGGACGGAATTGGCGAGCAGTACTTC. Translated: CASTRDGIGEQYF. The full variable domain, its missing parts supplied by reference TRBV2 and TRBJ2-7, is EPEVTQTPSHQVTQMGQEVILRCVPISNHLYFYWYRQILGQKVEFLVSFYNNEISEKSEIFDDQFSVERPDGSNFTLKIRSTKLEDSAMYFCASTRDGIGEQYFGPGTRLTVT.

The chain links TRBV27 to TRBJ2-5; D perhaps matches TRBD1 (6 bases). CDR3 size: 15 residues. Germline CDR1 MNHEY, CDR2 SMNVEV (reference sequence). V lost 6 bases, J lost 0 bases, and 14 bases lay in between. The CDR3 loop is CASRDLRTDQETQYF. In DNA, the CDR3 is TGTGCCAGCAGGGATCTTAGGACAGACCAAGAGACCCAGTACTTC.

The rearrangement uses TRBV20-1 and TRBJ2-5; D remains ambiguous. Between the trimmed V and J ends, which lost 3 bases and 4 bases, there was a span of 9 bases. Germline V gene lookup returns CDR1 DFQATT and CDR2 SNEGSKA (reference sequence). The CDR3 has 12 residues. CDR3 DNA sequence: TGCAGTGCTAGTCAGTTAGGAGAGACCCAGTACTTC. It is translated as CSASQLGETQYF.

This clonotype turned up a few times. The CDR3 sequence is CASRAGVSSTDTQYF. In DNA form, the CDR3 reads TGTGCCAGCAGGGCAGGGGTTTCTAGCACAGATACGCAGTATTTT. The V and J genes are TRBV7-2 and TRBJ2-3, with a weak D call TRBD1 (6 bases). V lost 6 bases to trimming and J lost 0 bases, with 13 bases between them. From germline, CDR1 is SGHTA and CDR2 FQGNSA. This CDR3 spans 15 amino acids.

This clonotype was recorded at least ten times. This sequence joins TRBV7-9 and TRBJ2-6; maybe TRBD1 (5 bases). The CDR3 is 15 amino acids. The V end was cut by 4 bases, the J end by 1 base, with 8 bases between. CDR1 is SEHNR, CDR2 FQNEAQ, per germline (reference sequence). The CDR3 DNA reads as TGTGCCAGCAGCTCCAGGGTATCTGGGGCCAACGTCCTGACTTTC. This encodes CASSSRVSGANVLTF. The whole variable domain, filled in from reference TRBV7-9 and TRBJ2-6, reads DTGVSQNPRHKITKRGQNVTFRCDPISEHNRLYWYRQTLGQGPEFLTYFQNEAQLEKSRLLSDRFSAERPKGSFSTLEIQRTEQGDSAMYLCASSSRVSGANVLTFGAGSRLTVL.

The chain links TRBV10-3 to TRBJ2-1; 7 nucleotides agree with TRBD1. CDR1 is ENHRY, CDR2 SYGVKD, per germline. V shed 5 bases, J shed 3 bases, and the junction held 7 bases outside the gene matches. This CDR3 is 15 amino acids long. DNA of the CDR3: TGTGCCATCAGTCCACAGGGGAGCGTCTACAATGAGCAGTTCTTC. Its protein is CAISPQGSVYNEQFF.

This clonotype came up many times. The chain joins TRBV7-2 to TRBJ2-7; 10 nucleotides line up with TRBD2. The CDR3 consists of 16 residues. Trimming took 5 bases from V and 0 from J; bases not matched to a gene: 7. Germline V gene lookup returns CDR1 SGHTA and CDR2 FQGNSA. CDR3 bases: TGTGCCAGCAGCGAGGGACTAGCGCTTAGCTCCTACGAGCAGTACTTC. As protein: CASSEGLALSSYEQYF.

This clonotype was observed many times. This sequence joins TRBV4-1 and TRBJ2-7; TRBD2 agrees at 12 bases. There are 16 residues in the CDR3. CDR1 is MGHRA and CDR2 is YSYEKL in the germline V gene. V shed 4 bases, J shed 8 bases, and the junction held 12 bases outside the gene matches. The CDR3 protein is CASSPRTSGNIWQQYF. The CDR3 DNA reads as TGCGCCAGCAGCCCTCGGACTAGCGGGAACATTTGGCAGCAGTACTTC.

This clonotype was counted many times. The chain has TRBV25-1 and TRBJ2-7; D may be TRBD1 or TRBD2 (5 bases each). Germline CDR1 reads MGHDK; CDR2 reads SYGVNS. The CDR3 length is 15 residues. The V and J ends lost 1 base and 0 bases respectively, with 10 bases between them. The CDR3 DNA reads TGTGCCAGCAGTGAATGGAAGGGGACCTCCTACGAGCAGTACTTC. It specifies CASSEWKGTSYEQYF.

The gene calls are TRBV9 and TRBJ2-1; TRBD2 matches 9 bases. The V gene end was trimmed by 0 bases and the J gene end by 10 bases; junction bases not matched to a gene: 11. Germline V lookup: CDR1 SGDLS, CDR2 YYNGEE. The length of the CDR3 is 16 residues. The CDR3 here is CASSVASPAGGGEQFF. DNA for the CDR3: TGTGCCAGCAGCGTAGCTAGCCCAGCGGGAGGTGGAGAGCAGTTCTTC.

The chain carries TRBV7-8 and TRBJ2-6, with no clear D. Germline V gene lookup returns CDR1 SGHVS and CDR2 FQNEAQ. This CDR3 contains 15 residues. Trimming cost V 5 bases and J 6 bases, with 14 bases left between them. The CDR3 bases are TGTGCCAGCAGCGAGAGCCTCCTCTCGGCCAACGTCCTGACTTTC. Amino acid sequence: CASSESLLSANVLTF.

The chain couples TRBV4-3 to TRBJ1-5; D possibly corresponds to TRBD1 (6 bases). This CDR3 is 17 amino acids long. Germline values: CDR1 LGHNA, CDR2 YSLEER. V dropped 4 bases and J dropped 1 base, with 17 bases sitting between them. The CDR3 DNA reads TGCGCCAGCAGCCTGGGGGGGCCGGGAAGAAGCAATCAGCCCCAGCATTTT. It translates to CASSLGGPGRSNQPQHF.

This chain links TRBV29-1 with TRBJ2-3; 10 bases align to TRBD1. Germline trimming cut 6 bases from V and 0 bases from J; bases unmatched to any gene: 3. The germline gives CDR1 SQVTM, CDR2 ANQGSEA. The CDR3 contains 14 residues. The DNA of the CDR3 is TGCAGCGTCCGACAGGGGGCTAGCACAGATACGCAGTATTTT. This codes for CSVRQGASTDTQYF.

This clonotype was counted at least ten times. The V and J genes are TRBV4-3 and TRBJ1-4; 7 bases agree with TRBD1. The germline gives CDR1 LGHNA, CDR2 YSLEER. The CDR3 totals 15 residues. Trimming cost V 1 base and J 8 bases; bases outside gene matches: 7. CDR3 bases: TGCGCCAGCAGCCAAGTGGGACAGCGAACGGAAAAACTGTTTTTT. Translation gives CASSQVGQRTEKLFF.

This clonotype appeared a few times. This chain connects TRBV12-3 or TRBV12-4 to TRBJ2-5; tentative D call: TRBD2 (6 bases). This CDR3 region has 13 residues. Trimming removed 8 bases at V and 5 bases at J, with 15 bases between. The CDR3 sequence is CASGPYAGETQYF. CDR3 DNA sequence: TGTGCCAGCGGACCCTATGCGGGGGAGACCCAGTACTTC.

At least ten counts were recorded for this clonotype. The rearrangement links TRBV6-5 to TRBJ2-7; maybe TRBD1 (10 bases). This CDR3 is built from 15 residues. With 6 bases removed from V and 5 bases from J, the gap between germline ends came to 20 bases. In germline, CDR1 is MNHEY, CDR2 SVGAGI. CDR3 sequence (DNA): TGTGCCAGCAGCGCGGGGGGGGACAGGGGTAACGAGCAGTACTTC. It specifies CASSAGGDRGNEQYF.